The present entry profiles one T cell receptor (beta chain) with its context. Libraries were prepared by immunoSEQ multiplex PCR; TCRdb keeps only in-frame clonotypes and omits some of them. The repertoire has more than 65,000 clones, approximately 92% of them found once; the top ten carry roughly 1%. The data stem from a study of T cell changes during pregnancy in multiple sclerosis. The germline CDR1 and CDR2 sequences are SQVTM and ANQGSEA. V shed 4 bases and J 8 bases; nucleotides not matched to a gene: 8. The CDR3 is 13 amino acids. The chain employs TRBV29-1 and TRBJ2-1, with 7 bases aligning to TRBD2. The input for sequencing was peripheral blood, taken in the first trimester of pregnancy. The TCR comes from a female donor with multiple sclerosis, enrolled in a pregnancy study. The CDR3 coding sequence is TGCAGCGTTGCCCTAGCGGCTCGGGATGAGCAGTTCTTC. It codes for CSVALAARDEQFF.